Following are 20 T cell receptor beta chains from one sample sequenced in a study of shared clonotypes between healthy human individuals. Assay used: immunoSEQ multiplex PCR; TCRdb lists only in-frame clones, some missing. The top ten hold around 1.7% of the sample, which has hundreds of thousands of clones, around 73% seen once. The sample consisted of memory CD4+ T cells sorted from blood. Documented subset: CD45RA-negative fraction. The receptors shown here come from a woman in her twenties or thirties in good health.

This chain joins TRBV25-1 and TRBJ1-5, with TRBD1 matching over 9 bases. This CDR3 region has 14 residues. The V gene end was trimmed by 9 bases and the J gene end by 7 bases; junction bases not matched to a gene: 10. CDR1 and CDR2 (germline): MGHDK, SYGVNS. This CDR3 reads CASNAGTGFQPQHF. The CDR3 DNA follows: TGTGCCAGTAATGCCGGGACAGGGTTCCAGCCCCAGCATTTT.

The chain has TRBV19 and TRBJ2-1, with 7 bases that match TRBD2. CDR3 length: 15 residues. Germline values: CDR1 LNHDA, CDR2 SQIVND (reference sequence). Unmatched junction bases numbered 9, after V lost 7 bases and J lost 3 bases. The CDR3 spells CASKSASGYYNEQFF. The CDR3 DNA sequence: TGTGCCAGTAAGAGTGCTAGCGGATACTACAATGAGCAGTTCTTC.

The V and J genes are TRBV5-1 and TRBJ2-7, with TRBD2 as a possible D gene (6 bases). The CDR3 runs 15 residues. Germline V gene sequence: CDR1 SGHRS, CDR2 YFSETQ. V was shortened by 3 bases and J by 6 bases, with 19 bases between the two germline ends. CDR3 DNA sequence: TGCGCCAGCAGCTACTCGGGAGAGACTCTCTCCGAGCAGTACTTC. Translation gives CASSYSGETLSEQYF.

The chain couples TRBV6-6 to TRBJ1-2; D is unclear. V was pared by 8 bases and J by 6 bases, with 13 bases between. This CDR3 contains 12 residues. Germline lookup yields CDR1 MNHNY and CDR2 SVGAGI (reference sequence). This CDR3 is CASHTNRDGYTF. Written as DNA, the CDR3 is TGTGCCAGCCACACTAACAGAGATGGCTACACCTTC.

This chain links TRBV19 with TRBJ2-2; 11 nucleotides line up with TRBD2. Germline V CDR1 and CDR2: LNHDA, SQIVND (reference sequence). The CDR3 sequence is 17 residues long. V lost 2 bases to trimming and J lost 2 bases; unmatched junction nucleotides: 4. The DNA for the CDR3 is TGTGCCAGTAGTATATCTAGCGGGAGGATTAACACCGGGGAGCTGTTTTTT. Translating gives CASSISSGRINTGELFF.

The CDR3 coding sequence is TGTGCGATTTCCAGGGGGGAAAATCAGCCCCAGCATTTT. This codes for CAISRGENQPQHF. The rearrangement links TRBV30 to TRBJ1-5, with 7 bases matching TRBD1. Germline assignment: CDR1 GTSNPN and CDR2 SVGIG (reference sequence). CDR3 length equals 13 residues. Looking up the rest from reference TRBV30 and TRBJ1-5 gives the full variable domain: SQTIHQWPATLVQPVGSPLSLECTVEGTSNPNLYWYRQAAGRGLQLLFYSVGIGQISSEVPQNLSASRPQDRQFILSSKKLLLSDSGFYLCAISRGENQPQHFGDGTRLSIL.

This chain uses TRBV11-2 with TRBJ2-1; 7 nucleotides align to TRBD1. Germline lookup yields CDR1 SGHAT and CDR2 FQNNGV. Trimming removed 0 bases from V and 3 bases from J; junction bases left unmatched: 2. This CDR3 comprises 15 residues. The CDR3 sequence is CASSLDGQVYNEQFF. The CDR3 coding sequence is TGTGCCAGCAGCTTAGACGGACAGGTCTACAATGAGCAGTTCTTC. The full variable domain, with the rest looked up from reference TRBV11-2 and TRBJ2-1, is EAGVAQSPRYKIIEKRQSVAFWCNPISGHATLYWYQQILGQGPKLLIQFQNNGVVDDSQLPKDRFSAERLKGVDSTLKIQPAKLEDSAVYLCASSLDGQVYNEQFFGPGTRLTVL.

J is TRBJ2-7 and V is TRBV5-6; 9 bases match TRBD1. Unmatched junction bases numbered 8, after V lost 5 bases and J lost 5 bases. Germline CDR1 is SGHDT and CDR2 is YYEEEE. This CDR3 region has 14 residues. For the CDR3, the DNA is TGTGCCAGCAGACGGGGGGACAGGGTCAACGAGCAGTACTTC. Its protein product is CASRRGDRVNEQYF.

The chain uses TRBV9 and TRBJ2-1; 8 nucleotides align to TRBD1. The CDR3 runs 14 residues. The germline CDR1 and CDR2 sequences are SGDLS and YYNGEE. V shed 1 base, J shed 8 bases, and the junction held 5 bases outside the gene matches. This chain's CDR3 is CASSVTLTGDEQFF. The CDR3 coding sequence is TGTGCCAGCAGCGTAACTTTGACAGGGGATGAGCAGTTCTTC.

The rearrangement uses TRBV10-3 and TRBJ1-1; D is perhaps TRBD1 (6 bases). V lost 1 base and J lost 4, with 10 bases in between. The CDR3 totals 14 residues. Germline lookup yields CDR1 ENHRY and CDR2 SYGVKD. The CDR3, as DNA: TGTGCCATCAGTGAGTTAGGGGGAGGCACTGAAGCTTTCTTT. Translation gives CAISELGGGTEAFF.

The rearrangement links TRBV5-1 to TRBJ2-1, with D perhaps TRBD1 (6 bases). CDR1 and CDR2 (germline): SGHRS, YFSETQ. The length of the CDR3 is 12 residues. V lost 4 bases to trimming and J lost 9 bases, with 11 bases between them. The CDR3 region has the DNA TGCGCCAGCAGCACACAGGGCCCTGAGCAGTTCTTC. This gives the protein CASSTQGPEQFF.

The V and J genes are TRBV30 and TRBJ1-2, with 8 bases that match TRBD1. The CDR3 sequence is 15 residues long. Germline V gene sequence: CDR1 GTSNPN, CDR2 SVGIG (reference sequence). V was clipped by 3 bases and J by 8 bases; unmatched bases: 14. CDR3 sequence reads: CAWSSRTGHEGGYTF. Written as DNA, the CDR3 is TGTGCCTGGAGCAGTCGGACAGGGCATGAGGGAGGCTACACCTTC.

This clone was seen just once. The junction differs from germline at one of its ends, possibly a read error. The chain employs TRBV2 and TRBJ2-7; D is uncertain. Germline V CDR1 and CDR2: SNHLY, FYNNEI. This CDR3 comprises 12 residues. CDR3 DNA: TGTGCCAGCAGTGAAGATGGACCAGGAATACGCTTC. Residues: CASSEDGPGIRF.

The gene calls are TRBV7-2 and TRBJ2-5; 7 bases are a match to TRBD1. Germline loops: CDR1 SGHTA, CDR2 FQGNSA. CDR3 length equals 16 residues. Trimming at V came to 0 bases and at J to 5 bases, leaving 9 bases not matched to a gene. The CDR3 region is CASSLAQGGSMETQYF. The CDR3 nucleotides are TGTGCCAGCAGCTTAGCCCAAGGGGGCAGTATGGAGACCCAGTACTTC.

This clone was found once. The CDR3 DNA reads as TGTGCCAGTAGTACCCCGGGAAGGGCTTTCTTT. It yields the protein CASSTPGRAFF. The J gene is TRBJ1-1, the V gene TRBV19, with D unclear. Per germline, CDR1 LNHDA and CDR2 SQIVND (reference sequence). This CDR3 is 11 amino acids long. Trimming pared 4 bases from V and 11 bases from J, leaving 11 bases between.

The V call is TRBV18, the J call TRBJ1-1, with a tentative D call TRBD1 (5 bases). Germline V gene data show CDR1 as KGHSH and CDR2 as LQKENI. The CDR3 totals 15 residues. V gave up 4 bases and J gave up 0 bases, with 12 bases separating them. CDR3 sequence: CASSLDNWVNTEAFF. CDR3 coding DNA: TGTGCCAGCTCACTGGACAATTGGGTGAACACTGAAGCTTTCTTT.

This clone was observed a single time. The chain joins TRBV27 to TRBJ2-7; 13 bases are a match to TRBD2. This CDR3 is 15 amino acids long. With 4 bases clipped from V and 4 bases from J, the junction kept 4 bases outside the gene matches. Germline V lookup: CDR1 MNHEY, CDR2 SMNVEV (reference sequence). The CDR3 sequence: CASSSRTSGRYEQYF. The CDR3 DNA sequence: TGTGCCAGCAGTTCTCGGACTAGCGGGAGATACGAGCAGTACTTC.

The rearrangement links TRBV5-4 to TRBJ2-5, with a weak D call TRBD2 (6 bases). Trimming pared 5 bases from V and 4 bases from J, leaving 12 bases between. This CDR3 has 13 amino acids. CDR1 is SGHNT, CDR2 YYREEE, per germline (reference sequence). The CDR3 region has the DNA TGTGCCAGCAGTAAGGGAGGTCGAGAGACCCAGTACTTC. It translates to CASSKGGRETQYF.

This clone occurred many times. The same CDR3 is also encoded by other DNA sequences in this sample. This sequence joins TRBV14 and TRBJ2-2; D unclear. CDR3 size: 16 residues. In germline, CDR1 is SGHDN, CDR2 FVKESK. Between the trimmed V and J ends, which lost 2 bases and 2 bases, there was a span of 12 bases. In DNA form, the CDR3 reads TGTGCCAGCAGCCAACTTTCTCTGGGAAACACCGGGGAGCTGTTTTTT. It encodes CASSQLSLGNTGELFF.

The CDR3 protein is CASSQFERYNEQFF. In DNA, the CDR3 is TGTGCCAGCAGCCAATTTGAGCGCTACAATGAGCAGTTCTTC. The chain combines TRBV16 with TRBJ2-1; D ambiguous. The germline V gene encodes CDR1 KGHSY and CDR2 FQNENV. The V end lost 1 base, the J end lost 3 bases, and 7 bases lay between the germline ends. The CDR3 totals 14 residues.